The 25 T cell receptor beta chains presented below share a single source sample, sequenced in a study of blood T cell repertoires in COVID-19. The assay was immunoSEQ multiplex PCR, and TCRdb's table has in-frame clones only and misses some. This table has 390,000 or so clones, approximately 87% appearing once. The source material was PBMCs or T cells enriched from blood (not recorded which). The receptors were gathered from a woman between 50 and 59 years old who had recovered from COVID-19.

V usage is TRBV19 and J usage is TRBJ1-1; 7 positions match TRBD1. Germline-derived CDR1 and CDR2 are LNHDA and SQIVND (reference sequence). V trimming: 10 bases; J trimming: 6 bases; junction bases outside the gene matches: 11. The CDR3 has 13 amino acids. The CDR3 here is CATKDRWDAEAFF. CDR3 DNA: TGTGCCACAAAGGACAGGTGGGATGCTGAAGCTTTCTTT.

This chain uses TRBV27 with TRBJ1-6, with 11 bases fitting TRBD1. The CDR3 is made up of 17 amino acids. Per germline, CDR1 MNHEY and CDR2 SMNVEV (reference sequence). V trimming: 2 bases; J trimming: 7 bases; junction bases outside the gene matches: 7. CDR3 residues: CASSLIWGDRGNSPLHF. CDR3 DNA: TGTGCCAGCAGTTTAATCTGGGGGGACAGGGGGAATTCACCCCTCCACTTT.

The chain combines TRBV6-5 with TRBJ1-5, with D possibly being TRBD1 (5 bases). CDR1 is MNHEY and CDR2 is SVGAGI in the germline V gene. There are 14 residues in the CDR3. V was clipped by 3 bases and J by 9 bases, with 15 bases between them. The CDR3 nucleotides are TGTGCCAGCAGTTATGGGGGGGTTATGGGGCCCCAGCATTTT. Amino acid sequence: CASSYGGVMGPQHF.

This clone was observed a single time. V and J are TRBV20-1 and TRBJ2-5, with D possibly being TRBD1 (7 bases). The V gene lost 3 bases and the J gene lost 3 bases, with 17 bases spanning the gap. CDR3 size: 15 residues. CDR1 and CDR2 (germline): DFQATT, SNEGSKA (reference sequence). The DNA for the CDR3 is TGCAGTGCTAGTGAGGAGGGGGCTCGAAAAGAGACCCAGTACTTC. Its protein is CSASEEGARKETQYF.

This clone has just one count. The chain uses TRBV28 and TRBJ2-7, with 7 bases identical to TRBD2. The V gene end was trimmed by 0 bases and the J gene end by 6 bases; junction bases not matched to a gene: 11. Per the germline V gene, CDR1 is MDHEN and CDR2 is SYDVKM. The CDR3 has 16 amino acids. The CDR3 nucleotides are TGTGCCAGCAGTTTATGTACCCCCGGGGGGTTGTGCGAGCAGTACTTC. Amino acid sequence: CASSLCTPGGLCEQYF.

The V and J genes are TRBV7-3 and TRBJ1-1; D not certain. The V gene's germline CDR1 is SGHTA and CDR2 FQGTGA. This CDR3 spans 14 amino acids. V shed 3 bases and J shed 2 bases, with 10 bases lying between them. CDR3 residues: CASSFGGDNTEAFF. As DNA, the CDR3 is TGTGCCAGCAGCTTCGGCGGAGATAACACTGAAGCTTTCTTT.

This rearrangement joins TRBV7-8 to TRBJ1-5, with D uncertain. Germline lookup yields CDR1 SGHVS and CDR2 FQNEAQ. This CDR3 has 13 residues. V dropped 0 bases and J dropped 4 bases, with 4 bases sitting between them. CDR3 amino acids: CASSLAVNQPQHF. The CDR3 DNA is TGTGCCAGCAGCTTAGCCGTTAATCAGCCCCAGCATTTT.

The V and J genes are TRBV7-2 and TRBJ2-7; D uncertain. The V end lost 0 bases, the J end lost 2 bases, and 14 bases lay between the germline ends. Germline CDR1 and CDR2: SGHTA and FQGNSA. CDR3 length: 16 residues. The CDR3 sequence: CASSLAAQIRTYEQYF. In DNA form, the CDR3 reads TGTGCCAGCAGCTTAGCGGCCCAAATTCGTACCTACGAGCAGTACTTC.

This clone has only a few counts. This chain links TRBV6-5 with TRBJ1-1, with D possibly TRBD1 on 5 matching bases. V was pared by 8 bases and J by 7 bases, with 20 bases between. Germline CDR1 is MNHEY and CDR2 is SVGAGI. The CDR3 spans 14 residues. Written as DNA, the CDR3 is TGTGCCAGCTCGACGGGGGGTTTTTTGGGTGAAGCTTTCTTT. Translation gives CASSTGGFLGEAFF.

The rearrangement uses TRBV7-2 and TRBJ1-6; possibly TRBD1 for D (5 bases). The germline gives CDR1 SGHTA, CDR2 FQGNSA. V lost 2 bases and J lost 8, with 10 bases in between. The CDR3 is made up of 14 amino acids. CDR3 region: CASSLRDFDSPLHF. CDR3 DNA: TGTGCCAGCAGCTTACGGGACTTTGATTCACCCCTCCACTTT.

This rearrangement joins TRBV7-9 to TRBJ1-1; TRBD1 might be the D (6 bases). Germline V gene data show CDR1 as SEHNR and CDR2 as FQNEAQ (reference sequence). V was trimmed by 4 bases and J by 3 bases, leaving 15 bases between them. The CDR3 consists of 15 residues. The CDR3 DNA reads TGTGCCAGCAGCTCGGGGGCGGGAGGACACACTGAAGCTTTCTTT. Translating gives CASSSGAGGHTEAFF. The full variable domain, rest sourced from reference TRBV7-9 and TRBJ1-1, is DTGVSQNPRHKITKRGQNVTFRCDPISEHNRLYWYRQTLGQGPEFLTYFQNEAQLEKSRLLSDRFSAERPKGSFSTLEIQRTEQGDSAMYLCASSSGAGGHTEAFFGQGTRLTVV.

This clone was observed a single time. The CDR3 sequence: CASSPQAGTYEQYF. DNA for the CDR3: TGCGCCAGCTCGCCCCAGGCAGGGACCTACGAGCAGTACTTC. The V and J genes are TRBV5-1 and TRBJ2-7; a possible D gene is TRBD1 (5 bases). CDR1 is SGHRS, CDR2 YFSETQ, per germline. V was shortened by 7 bases and J by 2 bases, with 16 bases between the two germline ends. The CDR3 consists of 14 residues.

The chain links TRBV11-2 to TRBJ1-2; no reliable D call. CDR1 and CDR2 (germline): SGHAT, FQNNGV. There are 14 residues in the CDR3. Trimming removed 8 bases from V and 3 bases from J, with 16 bases in between. For the CDR3, the DNA is TGTGCCAGCGGGGAGGAGGTGGATTACTATGGCTACACCTTC. It translates to CASGEEVDYYGYTF.

This chain links TRBV2 with TRBJ1-2, with 7 bases matching TRBD1. Trimming cost V 8 bases and J 4 bases; bases outside gene matches: 10. This CDR3 has 14 residues. Germline values: CDR1 SNHLY, CDR2 FYNNEI. DNA for the CDR3: TGTGCCAGCGTCCCCCCGGGACAGCTCTATGGCTACACCTTC. Its translation is CASVPPGQLYGYTF. Based on the CDR3 plus reference TRBV2 and TRBJ1-2, the full variable domain is EPEVTQTPSHQVTQMGQEVILRCVPISNHLYFYWYRQILGQKVEFLVSFYNNEISEKSEIFDDQFSVERPDGSNFTLKIRSTKLEDSAMYFCASVPPGQLYGYTFGSGTRLTVV.

This chain connects TRBV4-2 to TRBJ1-6, with D hard to call. Germline V gives CDR1 LGHNA, CDR2 YNFKEQ. The CDR3 is made up of 17 amino acids. V lost 0 bases and J lost 4, with 13 bases in between. CDR3 DNA: TGTGCCAGCAGCCAAGACAGCCCGGGGAATTATAATTCACCCCTCCACTTT. Residues: CASSQDSPGNYNSPLHF.

The CDR3 DNA reads as TGTGCCAGCAGTGAAGGAGGGACAGTAACTCAGCCCCAGCATTTT. Translated, it gives CASSEGGTVTQPQHF. This sequence joins TRBV2 and TRBJ1-5, with 7 bases lining up with TRBD1. Trimming at V came to 1 base and at J to 6 bases, leaving 6 bases not matched to a gene. CDR3 length: 15 residues. Per germline, CDR1 SNHLY and CDR2 FYNNEI.

The chain combines TRBV7-6 with TRBJ2-1; 9 bases align to TRBD1. Trimming took 5 bases from V and 3 from J; bases not matched to a gene: 5. The CDR3 has 15 residues. Germline V gives CDR1 SGHVS, CDR2 FNYEAQ. The CDR3 protein is CASSPRQGVYNEQFF. As DNA, the CDR3 is TGTGCCAGCAGCCCAAGACAGGGGGTCTACAATGAGCAGTTCTTC.

The chain has TRBV2 and TRBJ2-2; 9 bases are a match to TRBD1. J gave up 2 bases and V 11 bases, and 9 bases lay outside the gene matches. The CDR3 covers 15 residues. Germline CDR1 SNHLY, CDR2 FYNNEI. The CDR3 spells CAWAWDRDNTGELFF. The CDR3, as DNA: TGTGCCTGGGCGTGGGACAGGGACAACACCGGGGAGCTGTTTTTT. Based on the CDR3 plus reference TRBV2 and TRBJ2-2, the full variable domain is EPEVTQTPSHQVTQMGQEVILRCVPISNHLYFYWYRQILGQKVEFLVSFYNNEISEKSEIFDDQFSVERPDGSNFTLKIRSTKLEDSAMYFCAWAWDRDNTGELFFGEGSRLTVL.

This chain uses TRBV19 with TRBJ2-2; 7 positions match TRBD1. This CDR3 contains 15 residues. Germline assignment: CDR1 LNHDA and CDR2 SQIVND (reference sequence). V dropped 4 bases and J dropped 6; count of bases not matched to a gene: 8. In nucleotides, the CDR3 is TGTGCCAGTAGTAACAGCGGCAGGGGGTCCGGGGAGCTGTTTTTT. This gives the protein CASSNSGRGSGELFF.

The chain combines TRBV11-3 with TRBJ2-3; 11 bases match TRBD2. This CDR3 has 17 amino acids. Germline V gene sequence: CDR1 SGHNT, CDR2 YENEEA. The V gene end was trimmed by 1 base and the J gene end by 0 bases; junction bases not matched to a gene: 3. The CDR3 nucleotides are TGTGCCAGCAGCTTAGGGGCTAGCGGGGGGAGCACAGATACGCAGTATTTT. It specifies CASSLGASGGSTDTQYF. Based on the CDR3 plus reference TRBV11-3 and TRBJ2-3, the full variable domain is EAGVVQSPRYKIIEKKQPVAFWCNPISGHNTLYWYLQNLGQGPELLIRYENEEAVDDSQLPKDRFSAERLKGVDSTLKIQPAELGDSAVYLCASSLGASGGSTDTQYFGPGTRLTVL.

The chain combines TRBV5-5 with TRBJ2-7, with 16 bases aligning to TRBD2. There are 15 residues in the CDR3. CDR1 is SGHKS, CDR2 YYEKEE, per germline (reference sequence). V lost 7 bases to trimming and J lost 3 bases; unmatched junction nucleotides: 4. The CDR3 is CASGTSGGASYEQYF. The CDR3 nucleotides are TGTGCCAGCGGGACTAGCGGGGGGGCCAGCTACGAGCAGTACTTC.

The chain couples TRBV6-5 to TRBJ1-1; TRBD1 might be the D (5 bases). The germline V gene has CDR1 MNHEY and CDR2 SVGAGI. V lost 5 bases and J lost 4, with 14 bases in between. The CDR3 sequence is 14 residues long. Written as DNA, the CDR3 is TGTGCCAGCAGTCTACGACAGAGGACCACTGAAGCTTTCTTT. Encoded protein: CASSLRQRTTEAFF.

V and J are TRBV27 and TRBJ1-2; 8 bases match TRBD1. Germline values: CDR1 MNHEY, CDR2 SMNVEV (reference sequence). This CDR3 is built from 15 residues. Trimming removed 6 bases from V and 2 bases from J; junction bases left unmatched: 8. The CDR3 is CASRRMTGANYGYTF. CDR3 in DNA: TGTGCCAGCAGGAGAATGACAGGGGCGAACTATGGCTACACCTTC.

The CDR3 sequence: CASSPLADTGELFF. CDR3 DNA: TGTGCCAGCTCACCACTCGCAGACACCGGGGAGCTGTTTTTT. V is TRBV18 and J is TRBJ2-2; D is ambiguous. Germline V lookup: CDR1 KGHSH, CDR2 LQKENI. This CDR3 region has 14 residues. Trimming removed 1 base at V and 3 bases at J, with 6 bases between.

A single count supports this clone. The J gene is TRBJ2-7, the V gene TRBV6-6, with D possibly TRBD2 on 6 matching bases. The germline V gene has CDR1 MNHNY and CDR2 SVGAGI (reference sequence). The CDR3 consists of 13 residues. V was trimmed by 4 bases and J by 1 base, leaving 8 bases between them. CDR3 DNA sequence: TGTGCCAGCAGTTGGGAGGCTTCCTACGAGCAGTACTTC. Protein: CASSWEASYEQYF.